One sample yielded the 14 T cell receptor beta chains listed below, sequenced in a study of blood T cell repertoires in COVID-19. Produced via immunoSEQ multiplex PCR; TCRdb's table is partial and in-frame only. The table includes over 200,000 clones, 70% to 90% detected once. Input material: peripheral blood. The receptors come from a woman aged 18-29 years who had recovered from COVID-19.

The genes are TRBV6-6 and TRBJ2-7, with 11 bases that match TRBD1. Germline V gene lookup returns CDR1 MNHNY and CDR2 SVGAGI (reference sequence). The CDR3 totals 14 residues. V trimming: 7 bases; J trimming: 6 bases; junction bases outside the gene matches: 8. The CDR3 sequence: CASTPGQGAFEQYF. The CDR3 DNA follows: TGTGCCAGCACCCCAGGACAGGGGGCTTTCGAGCAGTACTTC.

V and J are TRBV15 and TRBJ2-3; 12 positions agree with TRBD2. This CDR3 has 16 residues. V lost 5 bases to trimming and J lost 4 bases; unmatched junction nucleotides: 7. Germline V gene data show CDR1 as LNHNV and CDR2 as YYDKDF (reference sequence). The CDR3 loop is CATSGLAGGGADTQYF. CDR3 DNA: TGTGCCACCAGCGGCCTAGCGGGAGGGGGGGCAGATACGCAGTATTTT.

J is TRBJ1-4 and V is TRBV7-2, with 8 bases matching TRBD1. The length of the CDR3 is 14 residues. Germline V CDR1 and CDR2: SGHTA, FQGNSA. After removal of 5 bases from V and 7 bases from J, the junction contained 6 bases not matched to a gene. CDR3 DNA sequence: TGTGCCAGCAGCGTACAGGGGGTGGCTGAAAAACTGTTTTTT. Encoded protein: CASSVQGVAEKLFF.

The chain carries TRBV29-1 and TRBJ2-3; unclear D gene. Germline assignment: CDR1 SQVTM and CDR2 ANQGSEA. There are 13 residues in the CDR3. Trimming left V 6 bases short and J 2 bases short, with 12 bases between. CDR3 region: CSVQLPLTDTQYF. CDR3 nucleotide sequence: TGCAGCGTCCAACTTCCTCTCACAGATACGCAGTATTTT.

The chain links TRBV2 to TRBJ2-1; 8 bases map to TRBD2. CDR1 is SNHLY, CDR2 FYNNEI, per germline. V gave up 4 bases and J gave up 5 bases; unmatched junction bases: 1. The CDR3 loop spans 13 amino acids. The CDR3 is CASSAGRDNEQFF. The CDR3 DNA follows: TGTGCCAGCAGTGCCGGGAGGGACAATGAGCAGTTCTTC.

The V gene is TRBV4-3, the J gene TRBJ2-2; possible D gene TRBD2, 6 bases. V was clipped by 3 bases and J by 7 bases, with 12 bases between them. The germline gives CDR1 LGHNA, CDR2 YSLEER. The CDR3 has 14 amino acids. The CDR3: CASSQEGRLGELFF. The CDR3 bases are TGCGCCAGCAGCCAGGAGGGACGGCTCGGGGAGCTGTTTTTT.

This CDR3 is CASYSGTSPNNEQFF. The CDR3, as DNA: TGTGCCAGTTACTCCGGGACTAGCCCGAACAATGAGCAGTTCTTC. The V gene is TRBV6-6, the J gene TRBJ2-1; 9 nucleotides line up with TRBD2. The V and J ends lost 9 bases and 5 bases, in that order; junction bases with no gene match: 11. There are 15 residues in the CDR3. Per the germline V gene, CDR1 is MNHNY and CDR2 is SVGAGI (reference sequence).

Concerning this clone itself: In the same sample, other DNA sequences code for this CDR3. The chain has TRBV12-5 and TRBJ2-7; TRBD2 agrees at 12 bases. In germline, CDR1 is LGHNT, CDR2 FRNRAP. With V trimmed by 1 base and J by 7 bases, 5 bases remained unmatched. The CDR3 is made up of 15 amino acids. The CDR3 nucleotides read TGTGCTAGTGGTTTGGGACTAGCGGGAGTCGGAGAGCAGTACTTC. Translated, it gives CASGLGLAGVGEQYF.

This clone was counted a single time. Other DNA sequences in this specimen translate into the identical CDR3. V and J are TRBV11-2 and TRBJ1-2, with 9 bases aligning to TRBD1. The ends lost 3 bases at V and 8 bases at J; junction bases unmatched: 4. Germline-derived CDR1 and CDR2 are SGHAT and FQNNGV. CDR3 length: 13 residues. The CDR3 nucleotides read TGTGCCAGCAGCTTGGGACAGGGAGGCGGCTACACCTTC. Translated: CASSLGQGGGYTF.

The chain couples TRBV6-5 to TRBJ1-4, with D tentatively TRBD1 (6 bases). Germline values: CDR1 MNHEY, CDR2 SVGAGI. This CDR3 is built from 15 residues. V was trimmed by 2 bases and J by 0 bases, leaving 7 bases between them. The CDR3 loop reads CASSYRTATNEKLFF. CDR3 nucleotide sequence: TGTGCCAGCAGTTACCGGACAGCAACTAATGAAAAACTGTTTTTT.

The gene calls are TRBV29-1 and TRBJ1-1; no firm D call. V was cut by 7 bases and J by 3 bases, with 12 bases left in between. This CDR3 is built from 12 residues. Germline lookup yields CDR1 SQVTM and CDR2 ANQGSEA. The CDR3 region has the DNA TGCAGCGGGACGGCCGGGGACACTGAAGCTTTCTTT. This gives the protein CSGTAGDTEAFF. The entire variable domain, with the rest obtained from reference TRBV29-1 and TRBJ1-1, is as follows: SAVISQKPSRDICQRGTSLTIQCQVDSQVTMMFWYRQQPGQSLTLIATANQGSEATYESGFVIDKFPISRPNLTFSTLTVSNMSPEDSSIYLCSGTAGDTEAFFGQGTRLTVV.

This chain links TRBV12-3 or TRBV12-4 with TRBJ1-2, with 7 bases lining up with TRBD1. The CDR3 loop spans 13 amino acids. After removal of 5 bases from V and 4 bases from J, the junction contained 4 bases not matched to a gene. The CDR3 DNA follows: TGTGCCAGCAGTCCGACAGGGTCCTATGGCTACACCTTC. This encodes CASSPTGSYGYTF.

The rearrangement links TRBV19 to TRBJ1-2; 7 bases are shared with TRBD1. From germline, CDR1 is LNHDA and CDR2 SQIVND (reference sequence). V lost 6 bases to trimming and J lost 6 bases; unmatched junction nucleotides: 7. This CDR3 contains 13 residues. The DNA for the CDR3 is TGTGCCAGTAGAGACAGGGTAGGAAATGGCTACACCTTC. The encoded protein is CASRDRVGNGYTF.

The sample holds one count of this clone. V usage is TRBV10-1 and J usage is TRBJ2-3; D gene ambiguous. V lost 0 bases and J 4 bases, leaving 5 bases between the germline ends. The CDR3 runs to 13 residues. Per the germline V gene, CDR1 is WNHNN and CDR2 is SYGVQD (reference sequence). CDR3 nucleotide sequence: TGCGCCAGCAGTGAGTCGACTGCAGATACGCAGTATTTT. Translating it yields CASSESTADTQYF.